A selection of T cell receptor beta chains follows, all from one sample in a study of blood T cell repertoires in COVID-19. The repertoire was sequenced with immunoSEQ multiplex PCR; TCRdb's copy has only in-frame clones and lacks some. The sample lists 60,000 to 75,000 clones, around 85% occurring once. Sequenced sample: peripheral blood. These receptors were obtained from an older woman with acute or convalescent COVID-19. CDR3s include the opening cysteine and the closing phenylalanine or tryptophan. D genes are given only for firm matches. Rows give clone size only sometimes, using once, few, many, or a class for an expanded clone.

D gene: TRBD1; clone size: .; V gene: TRBV5-6; J gene: TRBJ2-7; CDR3 protein: CASRPLQGDKPEQYF; CDR3 DNA: TGTGCCAGCAGACCCCTACAGGGGGACAAACCCGAGCAGTACTTC
D gene: .; clone size: .; V gene: TRBV5-1; J gene: TRBJ1-2; CDR3 protein: CASSYSGAYGYTF; CDR3 DNA: TGCGCCAGCAGCTACTCAGGGGCCTATGGCTACACCTTC
D gene: TRBD1; clone size: few; V gene: TRBV29-1; J gene: TRBJ1-4; CDR3 protein: CSVEPPGQGGEKLFF; CDR3 DNA: TGCAGCGTTGAACCACCGGGACAGGGAGGTGAAAAACTGTTTTTT
D gene: .; clone size: once; V gene: TRBV21-1; J gene: TRBJ2-1; CDR3 protein: CASSLKSGSYNEQFF; CDR3 DNA: TGTGCCAGCAGCCTCAAGTCGGGTTCTTACAATGAGCAGTTCTTC
D gene: TRBD1; clone size: .; V gene: TRBV4-3; J gene: TRBJ2-7; CDR3 protein: CASSQDRGTYEQYF; CDR3 DNA: TGCGCCAGCAGCCAGGACAGGGGCACTTACGAGCAGTACTTC
D gene: .; clone size: .; V gene: TRBV10-3; J gene: TRBJ2-5; CDR3 protein: CAIRIEGPTKTGPQETQYF; CDR3 DNA: TGTGCCATCAGAATTGAGGGTCCAACCAAGACAGGACCCCAAGAGACCCAGTACTTC
D gene: TRBD2; clone size: .; V gene: TRBV10-3; J gene: TRBJ2-1; CDR3 protein: CAISESRTSAYNEQFF; CDR3 DNA: TGTGCCATCAGTGAGTCAAGGACTAGCGCGTACAATGAGCAGTTCTTC
D gene: .; clone size: .; V gene: TRBV15; J gene: TRBJ2-5; CDR3 protein: CATSREIRRSQETQYF; CDR3 DNA: TGTGCCACCAGCAGAGAAATCCGGCGGTCCCAAGAGACCCAGTACTTC
D gene: .; clone size: .; V gene: TRBV5-1; J gene: TRBJ2-3; CDR3 protein: CASSEGGTDTQYF; CDR3 DNA: TGCGCCAGCAGCGAGGGGGGCACAGATACGCAGTATTTT
D gene: TRBD1; clone size: .; V gene: TRBV5-4; J gene: TRBJ2-7; CDR3 protein: CASTRQGDYEQYF; CDR3 DNA: TGTGCCAGCACCCGACAGGGGGACTACGAGCAGTACTTC
D gene: TRBD2; clone size: once; V gene: TRBV6-2/TRBV6-3; J gene: TRBJ2-3; CDR3 protein: CASSSSGGAADTQYF; CDR3 DNA: TGTGCCAGCAGCTCTAGCGGGGGGGCCGCAGATACGCAGTATTTT
D gene: .; clone size: .; V gene: TRBV3-1/TRBV3-2; J gene: TRBJ1-2; CDR3 protein: CASSLDMSGYTF; CDR3 DNA: TGTGCCAGCAGCCTAGACATGAGTGGCTACACCTTC
D gene: TRBD1; clone size: few; V gene: TRBV28; J gene: TRBJ1-1; CDR3 protein: CASRPYRQGNTEAFF; CDR3 DNA: TGTGCCAGCAGACCCTATCGACAGGGGAACACTGAAGCTTTCTTT
D gene: TRBD1; clone size: .; V gene: TRBV18; J gene: TRBJ1-2; CDR3 protein: CASGQGYGYTF; CDR3 DNA: TGTGCCAGTGGACAGGGATATGGCTACACCTTC
D gene: .; clone size: once; V gene: TRBV3-1/TRBV3-2; J gene: TRBJ1-4; CDR3 protein: CASSNREKLFF; CDR3 DNA: TGTGCCAGCAGCAACCGGGAAAAACTGTTTTTT
D gene: TRBD2; clone size: .; V gene: TRBV4-2; J gene: TRBJ2-3; CDR3 protein: CASSQRAGASYTQYF; CDR3 DNA: TGTGCCAGCAGCCAACGAGCGGGGGCCTCCTATACGCAGTATTTT
D gene: .; clone size: few; V gene: TRBV21-1; J gene: TRBJ1-2; CDR3 protein: CASSSDLRGFYGYTF; CDR3 DNA: TGTGCCAGCAGCTCAGACCTGAGGGGGTTCTATGGCTACACCTTC
D gene: TRBD2; clone size: few; V gene: TRBV9; J gene: TRBJ2-1; CDR3 protein: CASSVGTSGGYEQFF; CDR3 DNA: TGTGCCAGCAGCGTAGGGACTAGCGGGGGGTATGAGCAGTTCTTC
D gene: .; clone size: .; V gene: TRBV18; J gene: TRBJ1-3; CDR3 protein: CASSPDRSSGNTIYF; CDR3 DNA: TGTGCCAGCTCACCCGACAGGAGCTCTGGAAACACCATATATTTT
D gene: TRBD1; clone size: .; V gene: TRBV28; J gene: TRBJ1-3; CDR3 protein: CASSYGTGSNTIYF; CDR3 DNA: TGTGCCAGCAGTTATGGGACAGGCTCAAACACCATATATTTT
D gene: TRBD2; clone size: .; V gene: TRBV6-2/TRBV6-3; J gene: TRBJ2-1; CDR3 protein: CASSYGSGGRSSYNEQFF; CDR3 DNA: TGTGCCAGCAGTTACGGTAGCGGGGGTCGGAGCTCCTACAATGAGCAGTTCTTC
D gene: TRBD2; clone size: .; V gene: TRBV2; J gene: TRBJ2-5; CDR3 protein: CASSGSGGRGETQYF; CDR3 DNA: TGTGCCAGCAGTGGAAGCGGGGGGCGGGGAGAGACCCAGTACTTC
D gene: .; clone size: few; V gene: TRBV29-1; J gene: TRBJ2-3; CDR3 protein: CSVGQGGDTQYF; CDR3 DNA: TGCAGCGTAGGACAGGGAGGGGATACGCAGTATTTT
D gene: TRBD1; clone size: .; V gene: TRBV25-1; J gene: TRBJ1-6; CDR3 protein: CASSEFDQGGSPLHF; CDR3 DNA: TGTGCCAGCAGTGAATTTGACCAGGGGGGATCACCCCTCCACTTT
D gene: .; clone size: .; V gene: TRBV18; J gene: TRBJ1-4; CDR3 protein: CASSREVPNEKLFF; CDR3 DNA: TGTGCCAGCTCACGGGAGGTTCCTAATGAAAAACTGTTTTTT
D gene: TRBD1; clone size: once; V gene: TRBV19; J gene: TRBJ1-1; CDR3 protein: CASSARDRPKNEAFF; CDR3 DNA: TGTGCCAGTAGTGCACGGGACAGGCCTAAAAATGAAGCTTTCTTT
D gene: .; clone size: .; V gene: TRBV11-2; J gene: TRBJ1-1; CDR3 protein: CASSLVAGLRTKNTEAFF; CDR3 DNA: TGTGCCAGCAGCTTAGTCGCAGGGTTAAGGACTAAGAACACTGAAGCTTTCTTT
D gene: .; clone size: .; V gene: TRBV10-3; J gene: TRBJ1-1; CDR3 protein: CAITPGGREAFF; CDR3 DNA: TGTGCCATCACTCCCGGGGGGAGGGAAGCTTTCTTT
D gene: TRBD1; clone size: .; V gene: TRBV30; J gene: TRBJ1-6; CDR3 protein: CAWGRDRGFDALHF; CDR3 DNA: TGTGCCTGGGGCCGGGACAGGGGGTTCGACGCCCTCCACTTT
D gene: TRBD1; clone size: .; V gene: TRBV9; J gene: TRBJ2-1; CDR3 protein: CASSASPGQGQGEQFF; CDR3 DNA: TGTGCCAGCAGCGCTAGTCCGGGACAGGGTCAGGGTGAGCAGTTCTTC
D gene: .; clone size: once; V gene: TRBV7-8; J gene: TRBJ2-5; CDR3 protein: CASSRGRYQETQYF; CDR3 DNA: TGTGCCAGCAGCAGGGGCAGATACCAAGAGACCCAGTACTTC
D gene: .; clone size: few; V gene: TRBV4-3; J gene: TRBJ2-7; CDR3 protein: CASSQDYKETGYYEQYF; CDR3 DNA: TGCGCCAGCAGCCAAGATTATAAGGAGACAGGCTACTACGAGCAGTACTTC
D gene: .; clone size: .; V gene: TRBV30; J gene: TRBJ2-7; CDR3 protein: CAWSPHRDEQYF; CDR3 DNA: TGTGCCTGGAGCCCTCATCGGGACGAGCAGTACTTC
D gene: .; clone size: .; V gene: TRBV7-2; J gene: TRBJ2-2; CDR3 protein: CASSLHGGTGELFF; CDR3 DNA: TGTGCCAGCAGCCTACATGGCGGCACCGGGGAGCTGTTTTTT
D gene: .; clone size: .; V gene: TRBV2; J gene: TRBJ1-5; CDR3 protein: CASSELEGTGGQPQHF; CDR3 DNA: TGTGCCAGCAGTGAATTGGAGGGGACGGGAGGACAGCCCCAGCATTTT
D gene: .; clone size: once; V gene: TRBV29-1; J gene: TRBJ1-6; CDR3 protein: CSAQVESSYNSPLHF; CDR3 DNA: TGCAGCGCCCAAGTGGAGAGCTCCTATAATTCACCCCTCCACTTT
D gene: .; clone size: medium-sized; V gene: TRBV6-5; J gene: TRBJ1-6; CDR3 protein: CASSYSGGGNSPLHF; CDR3 DNA: TGTGCCAGCAGTTACTCGGGTGGGGGGAATTCACCCCTCCACTTT
D gene: .; clone size: .; V gene: TRBV4-1; J gene: TRBJ2-6; CDR3 protein: CASSHPYQGSSAGGANVLTF; CDR3 DNA: TGCGCCAGCAGCCATCCTTACCAGGGAAGTTCAGCTGGAGGGGCCAACGTCCTGACTTTC
D gene: .; clone size: .; V gene: TRBV11-2; J gene: TRBJ2-5; CDR3 protein: CASSPDVAVETQYF; CDR3 DNA: TGTGCCAGCAGCCCCGACGTAGCGGTAGAGACCCAGTACTTC
D gene: .; clone size: once; V gene: TRBV6-5; J gene: TRBJ1-3; CDR3 protein: CASGTQATIYF; CDR3 DNA: TGTGCCAGCGGAACACAGGCCACCATATATTTT